This entry lists 30 T cell receptor beta chains sequenced from one sample in a study of T cell repertoires in cytomegalovirus infection. TCRdb passed the reads through MiXCR, listing each CDR3 protein once. This table has 90,000 to 120,000 distinct CDR3 sequences, under 50% appearing once. No antigen has been identified for these receptors. This specimen consisted of CD8+ T cells from cultured PBMCs, obtained from culture after CMV antigen stimulation. The receptors were gathered from a human donor in good health (CMV status not recorded). Some clones in this sample may be carry-over from other donors' samples.

In this sample, this clonotype turned up many times. The CDR3 loop is CASSSRDRHNSPLHF. The DNA for the CDR3 is TGTGCCAGCAGCTCTAGGGACAGACATAATTCACCCCTCCACTTT. This chain links TRBV7-2 with TRBJ1-6, with 7 bases matching TRBD1. Germline CDR1 reads SGHTA; CDR2 reads FQGNSA. V was pared by 4 bases and J by 5 bases, with 5 bases of the junction left unmatched. This CDR3 is 15 amino acids long.

In its sample, this clonotype was seen a few times. The chain carries TRBV7-9 and TRBJ1-3; perhaps TRBD1 as D (6 bases). The V gene lost 5 bases and the J gene lost 2 bases, with 10 bases spanning the gap. The germline V gene has CDR1 SEHNR and CDR2 FQNEAQ (reference sequence). This CDR3 region has 14 residues. As DNA, the CDR3 is TGTGCCAGCAGCAGGACAGATCCTGGAAACACCATATATTTT. It is translated as CASSRTDPGNTIYF.

This clonotype showed up just once. The rearrangement uses TRBV27 and TRBJ1-4; D is perhaps TRBD1 (5 bases). The CDR3 is 16 amino acids. Germline V gives CDR1 MNHEY, CDR2 SMNVEV (reference sequence). Trimming removed 7 bases from V and 5 bases from J, with 20 bases in between. The CDR3 nucleotides read TGTGCCAGCATACCCCGTTGTTGCGGGGCGAATGAAAAACTGTTTTTT. Protein sequence: CASIPRCCGANEKLFF.

There are a few counts of this clonotype. The chain joins TRBV7-9 to TRBJ1-5; 10 bases align to TRBD1. CDR3 length: 17 residues. The ends lost 2 bases at V and 7 bases at J; junction bases unmatched: 11. The germline CDR1 and CDR2 sequences are SEHNR and FQNEAQ (reference sequence). The CDR3 sequence: CASSLPDRGGVKQPQHF. The CDR3 DNA reads TGTGCCAGCAGCTTACCGGACAGGGGGGGGGTAAAACAGCCCCAGCATTTT.

This chain links TRBV11-1 with TRBJ2-7, with 9 bases matching TRBD2. The CDR3 sequence is 14 residues long. The J segment lost 6 bases and the V segment lost 3 bases, leaving 6 bases of the junction unmatched. Germline V lookup: CDR1 SGHAT, CDR2 FQDESV (reference sequence). CDR3: CASSFFGTSFEQYF. The CDR3, as DNA: TGTGCCAGCAGCTTCTTCGGGACTAGCTTCGAGCAGTACTTC.

The chain links TRBV24-1 to TRBJ2-5; TRBD1 matches 9 bases. The CDR3 totals 16 residues. J lost 4 bases, V lost 5 bases, and 10 bases had no gene match. Germline loops: CDR1 KGHDR, CDR2 SFDVKD. The CDR3 DNA reads TGTGCCACCAGTGCTCTGGACAGGGGACTTGGAGAGACCCAGTACTTC. It codes for CATSALDRGLGETQYF.

This clonotype came up many times. The chain uses TRBV19 and TRBJ1-1; D is uncertain. With 7 bases removed from V and 2 bases from J, the gap between germline ends came to 11 bases. The CDR3 sequence is 13 residues long. CDR1 LNHDA and CDR2 SQIVND come from the germline V gene (reference sequence). The CDR3 DNA is TGTGCCAGTACGGCAAACCTAAACACTGAAGCTTTCTTT. Translated: CASTANLNTEAFF.

DNA for the CDR3: TGTGCCAGCAGTTTAAGGTACCGGGACACTGAAGCTTTCTTT. This translates into CASSLRYRDTEAFF. The chain links TRBV27 to TRBJ1-1, with D uncertain. Germline V gene data show CDR1 as MNHEY and CDR2 as SMNVEV (reference sequence). Trimming left V 2 bases short and J 3 bases short, with 10 bases between. The CDR3 contains 14 residues.

The chain couples TRBV5-4 to TRBJ1-2, with D unclear. This CDR3 is built from 15 residues. CDR1 is SGHNT, CDR2 YYREEE, per germline (reference sequence). V shed 0 bases and J shed 5 bases, with 14 bases lying between them. The CDR3 sequence: CASSLERAPNYGYTF. CDR3 coding DNA: TGTGCCAGCAGCTTGGAGCGGGCGCCCAATTATGGCTACACCTTC.

In DNA, the CDR3 is TGTGCCAGCGCCAGGACTGGGGAATTCGATGAGCAGTTCTTC. Translated: CASARTGEFDEQFF. The chain joins TRBV6-4 to TRBJ2-1, with D possibly being TRBD2 (5 bases). Trimming left V 8 bases short and J 8 bases short, with 19 bases between. CDR1 is MRHNA and CDR2 is SNTAGT in the germline V gene. This CDR3 is built from 14 residues.

A single count supports this clonotype. The genes are TRBV6-5 and TRBJ1-5; D uncertain. Trimming stripped 0 bases from V and 0 bases from J, with 6 bases between. Per the germline V gene, CDR1 is MNHEY and CDR2 is SVGAGI. The CDR3 runs to 15 residues. Here the CDR3 reads CASSYSLSSNQPQHF. As DNA, the CDR3 is TGTGCCAGCAGTTACTCTCTTTCTAGCAATCAGCCCCAGCATTTT.

The V call is TRBV12-3 or TRBV12-4, the J call TRBJ1-2; D might be TRBD1 (5 bases). Trimming stripped 3 bases from V and 2 bases from J, with 22 bases between. The CDR3 sequence is 18 residues long. This CDR3 reads CASSFRRGWDQRNYGYTF. The CDR3 coding sequence is TGTGCCAGCAGTTTTCGTAGGGGCTGGGACCAGAGAAACTATGGCTACACCTTC.

The genes are TRBV6-5 and TRBJ2-3, with D tentatively TRBD1 (6 bases). The V end lost 5 bases, the J end lost 2 bases, and 14 bases lay between the germline ends. The CDR3 is made up of 15 amino acids. The germline V gene has CDR1 MNHEY and CDR2 SVGAGI. CDR3 coding DNA: TGTGCCAGCAGTCCGGCCGTGGGGGCCACAGATACGCAGTATTTT. Translation: CASSPAVGATDTQYF.

This clonotype appeared a few times. The rearrangement uses TRBV7-8 and TRBJ2-7; 8 bases are shared with TRBD1. CDR1 is SGHVS, CDR2 FQNEAQ, per germline. Trimming at V came to 1 base and at J to 7 bases, leaving 9 bases not matched to a gene. This CDR3 is built from 15 residues. The CDR3 nucleotides are TGTGCCAGCAGCTTAGTGGCAGGGGGCGCGTTAGAGCAGTACTTC. Amino acids: CASSLVAGGALEQYF.

The chain recombines TRBV19 with TRBJ2-1, with TRBD2 identical over 9 bases. With V trimmed by 7 bases and J by 4 bases, 5 bases remained unmatched. This CDR3 is built from 14 residues. Germline V gene lookup returns CDR1 LNHDA and CDR2 SQIVND (reference sequence). This CDR3 is CASKTAGGYNEQFF. The CDR3 DNA follows: TGTGCCAGTAAAACGGCGGGGGGGTACAATGAGCAGTTCTTC. Filled out from reference TRBV19 and TRBJ2-1, the complete variable domain reads DGGITQSPKYLFRKEGQNVTLSCEQNLNHDAMYWYRQDPGQGLRLIYYSQIVNDFQKGDIAEGYSVSREKKESFPLTVTSAQKNPTAFYLCASKTAGGYNEQFFGPGTRLTVL.

V is TRBV7-9 and J is TRBJ2-1; D is unclear. The germline V gene encodes CDR1 SEHNR and CDR2 FQNEAQ (reference sequence). The CDR3 contains 12 residues. Trimming left V 3 bases short and J 5 bases short, with 5 bases between. CDR3 region: CASSFTDNEQFF. For the CDR3, the DNA is TGTGCCAGCAGCTTCACAGACAATGAGCAGTTCTTC.

This clonotype was seen a few times. This sequence joins TRBV19 and TRBJ2-5; D call uncertain. CDR3 length: 13 amino acids. CDR1 and CDR2 (germline): LNHDA, SQIVND (reference sequence). The V end was cut by 7 bases, the J end by 1 base, with 10 bases between. Here the CDR3 reads CASNKALQETQYF. The CDR3 DNA follows: TGTGCCAGTAACAAGGCCCTCCAAGAGACCCAGTACTTC.

V and J are TRBV7-9 and TRBJ2-1, with 12 bases fitting TRBD2. Trimming cost V 5 bases and J 4 bases; bases outside gene matches: 6. The CDR3 loop spans 16 amino acids. Germline V CDR1 and CDR2: SEHNR, FQNEAQ (reference sequence). The CDR3 DNA reads TGTGCCAGCAGCGCGACTAGCGGGGGCCCTTACAATGAGCAGTTCTTC. Its translation: CASSATSGGPYNEQFF.

The CDR3 DNA is TGTGCTAGTGCCCCCCATGCGAGCGGGGGGGTTTATGGTGGTACCGACACCGGGGAGCTGTTTTTT. Its protein product is CASAPHASGGVYGGTDTGELFF. The V call is TRBV12-5, the J call TRBJ2-2; 10 bases align to TRBD2. The CDR3 length is 22 residues. The V gene end was trimmed by 7 bases and the J gene end by 3 bases; junction bases not matched to a gene: 26. Germline lookup yields CDR1 LGHNT and CDR2 FRNRAP.

This clonotype was observed a handful of times. The CDR3 DNA follows: TGTGCCAGCAGCATAGGAACAGGGGGCGGTGGAAACACCATATATTTT. This encodes CASSIGTGGGGNTIYF. The J gene is TRBJ1-3, the V gene TRBV7-8, with 9 bases aligning to TRBD1. This CDR3 comprises 16 residues. V lost 5 bases to trimming and J lost 3 bases; unmatched junction nucleotides: 8. Germline CDR1 and CDR2: SGHVS and FQNEAQ.

V gene TRBV12-3 or TRBV12-4 combines with J gene TRBJ1-1, with a possible D match to TRBD1 (6 bases). This CDR3 is 14 amino acids long. V lost 3 bases and J lost 5, with 13 bases in between. For the CDR3, the DNA is TGTGCCAGCAGTTTCGGGGGTAGGGGGACTGAAGCTTTCTTT. This codes for CASSFGGRGTEAFF.

A few counts support this clonotype. The rearrangement uses TRBV6-5 and TRBJ1-5; 8 bases fit TRBD1. The CDR3 is 15 amino acids. Germline assignment: CDR1 MNHEY and CDR2 SVGAGI. V lost 0 bases and J lost 7; bases outside the gene matches: 5. Written as DNA, the CDR3 is TGTGCCAGCAGTTACTCGACGACAGGGGAACAGCCCCAGCATTTT. This gives the protein CASSYSTTGEQPQHF.

This clonotype was observed a few times. The chain employs TRBV6-2 or TRBV6-3 and TRBJ2-4; maybe TRBD1 (5 bases). The CDR3 is 16 residues long. Looked up from germline, CDR1 is MNHEY and CDR2 is SVGEGT. The V end was cut by 4 bases, the J end by 0 bases, with 13 bases between. The CDR3 DNA sequence: TGTGCCAGCAGTTCCCGACAGAACCTAGCCAAAAACATTCAGTACTTC. Translating it yields CASSSRQNLAKNIQYF.

V and J are TRBV7-2 and TRBJ2-5; TRBD2 aligns across 8 bases. V shed 5 bases, J shed 10 bases, and the junction held 15 bases outside the gene matches. CDR1 and CDR2 from the germline V gene are SGHTA and FQGNSA. The CDR3 runs 15 residues. The CDR3 coding sequence is TGTGCCAGCAGCCGGGAGGGCGGGGTAGAACAGGGCCAGTACTTC. Protein sequence: CASSREGGVEQGQYF.

This chain uses TRBV2 with TRBJ2-1; either TRBD1 or TRBD2 may fit D (5 bases each). V was cut by 0 bases and J by 3 bases, with 15 bases left in between. CDR1 and CDR2 (germline): SNHLY, FYNNEI. The CDR3 loop spans 17 amino acids. The CDR3 DNA is TGTGCCAGCAGTGAAGCGCTTGGGGGTACCCTCTACAATGAGCAGTTCTTC. Protein product: CASSEALGGTLYNEQFF.

There are a few counts of this clonotype. The chain links TRBV7-2 to TRBJ1-1; D remains ambiguous. CDR1 is SGHTA, CDR2 FQGNSA, per germline. This CDR3 has 16 residues. V was shortened by 2 bases and J by 6 bases, with 19 bases between the two germline ends. In DNA form, the CDR3 reads TGTGCCAGCAGCTTATCCTTGGGCCTTACGGGCGCTGAAGCTTTCTTT. Translating gives CASSLSLGLTGAEAFF. Variable domain in full (rest from reference TRBV7-2 and TRBJ1-1): GAGVSQSPSNKVTEKGKDVELRCDPISGHTALYWYRQSLGQGLEFLIYFQGNSAPDKSGLPSDRFSAERTGGSVSTLTIQRTQQEDSAVYLCASSLSLGLTGAEAFFGQGTRLTVV.

This clonotype was seen a few times. The CDR3 region is CASSPGGVEWETQYF. The CDR3 DNA reads TGTGCCAGCAGCCCGGGCGGGGTGGAATGGGAGACCCAGTACTTC. V gene TRBV7-6 combines with J gene TRBJ2-5; D is possibly TRBD2 (6 bases). The germline V gene encodes CDR1 SGHVS and CDR2 FNYEAQ. CDR3 size: 15 residues. V lost 5 bases, J lost 5 bases, and 18 bases lay in between.

This clonotype was recorded at least ten times. The chain carries TRBV5-6 and TRBJ1-2; 8 bases match TRBD1. Unmatched junction bases numbered 6, after V lost 0 bases and J lost 2 bases. From germline, CDR1 is SGHDT and CDR2 YYEEEE. The CDR3 covers 16 residues. The CDR3 loop is CASSLAPGQENYGYTF. CDR3 coding DNA: TGTGCCAGCAGCTTGGCCCCGGGACAGGAGAACTATGGCTACACCTTC.

The CDR3 spells CASSDFGDSQETQYF. The CDR3 nucleotides are TGTGCCAGCAGCGATTTCGGGGACAGCCAAGAGACCCAGTACTTC. V is TRBV7-6 and J is TRBJ2-5; 7 bases are shared with TRBD1. Per germline, CDR1 SGHVS and CDR2 FNYEAQ. V gave up 5 bases and J gave up 1 base; unmatched junction bases: 7. The CDR3 covers 15 residues.

The chain is built from TRBV5-3 and TRBJ2-1; 10 nucleotides agree with TRBD2. TRBV5-3 is annotated as an ORF whose role is uncertain. The CDR3 extends over 18 amino acids. Trimming took 3 bases from V and 8 from J; bases not matched to a gene: 17. For the CDR3, the DNA is TGTGCCAGAAGCTATCGCCAACCAGCGGGGGGGCGCCCCCATGAGCAGTTCTTC. Translated, it gives CARSYRQPAGGRPHEQFF.